Following are 8 T cell receptor beta chains from one sample sequenced in a study of blood T cell repertoires in COVID-19. Libraries were prepared by immunoSEQ multiplex PCR; TCRdb keeps only in-frame clonotypes and omits some of them. The table shows more than 350,000 clones, with more than 75% occurring only once. Specimen: peripheral blood. All receptors come from a woman aged 25 to 39 with COVID-19, enrolled during active disease.

This chain connects TRBV5-5 to TRBJ1-4; a weak D match, TRBD1 (5 bases). CDR1 and CDR2 from the germline V gene are SGHKS and YYEKEE (reference sequence). The CDR3 has 14 residues. The ends were cut back, 4 bases at V and 5 bases at J, with 12 bases in the middle. The CDR3 DNA follows: TGTGCCAGCAGCAGGGGCGGTGAAAATGAAAAACTGTTTTTT. Amino acid sequence: CASSRGGENEKLFF. Complete variable domain (other parts from reference TRBV5-5 and TRBJ1-4): DAGVTQSPTHLIKTRGQQVTLRCSPISGHKSVSWYQQVLGQGPQFIFQYYEKEERGRGNFPDRFSARQFPNYSSELNVNALLLGDSALYLCASSRGGENEKLFFGSGTQLSVL.

V is TRBV28 and J is TRBJ2-3, with TRBD2 identical over 11 bases. The germline V gene encodes CDR1 MDHEN and CDR2 SYDVKM. This CDR3 spans 16 amino acids. V shed 4 bases and J 9 bases; nucleotides not matched to a gene: 12. DNA for the CDR3: TGTGCCAGCAGTTCCCCCGGCTTAGCGGGAGGGCAAACGCAGTATTTT. It yields the protein CASSSPGLAGGQTQYF. Using reference TRBV28 and TRBJ2-3 for the parts outside the CDR3, the full variable domain is DVKVTQSSRYLVKRTGEKVFLECVQDMDHENMFWYRQDPGLGLRLIYFSYDVKMKEKGDIPEGYSVSREKKERFSLILESASTNQTSMYLCASSSPGLAGGQTQYFGPGTRLTVL.

The chain is built from TRBV11-2 and TRBJ2-7, with TRBD1 matching 7 bases. V lost 1 base to trimming and J lost 3 bases; unmatched junction nucleotides: 6. Germline CDR1 and CDR2: SGHAT and FQNNGV. The CDR3 consists of 15 residues. The CDR3 sequence is CASSLGPGQHYEQYF. The CDR3 coding sequence is TGTGCCAGCAGCTTAGGTCCGGGACAGCACTACGAGCAGTACTTC. Together with reference TRBV11-2 and TRBJ2-7, the CDR3 gives the full variable domain: EAGVAQSPRYKIIEKRQSVAFWCNPISGHATLYWYQQILGQGPKLLIQFQNNGVVDDSQLPKDRFSAERLKGVDSTLKIQPAKLEDSAVYLCASSLGPGQHYEQYFGPGTRLTVT.

Notes on this clone: The sample carries other DNA sequences with the same CDR3. The chain has TRBV4-1 and TRBJ1-5; 7 bases line up with TRBD1. The CDR3 consists of 15 residues. Per germline, CDR1 MGHRA and CDR2 YSYEKL. J lost 1 base, V lost 0 bases, and 0 bases had no gene match. The CDR3 bases are TGCGCCAGCAGCCAAGACAGGGGGAGCAATCAGCCCCAGCATTTT. This sequence encodes CASSQDRGSNQPQHF.

Of note for this clone: Sequence at one end of the junction differs from germline and may be a read error. The V and J genes are TRBV30 and TRBJ1-1; D is ambiguous. This CDR3 contains 13 residues. CDR1 is GTSNPN and CDR2 is SVGIG in the germline V gene (reference sequence). CDR3 nucleotide sequence: TGTGCCTGGAGTGTCGGTCAGGCCGCTGAAGTTTTCTTT. Translated, it gives CAWSVGQAAEVFF.

The chain uses TRBV6-1 and TRBJ1-2; D is uncertain. Trimming cost V 3 bases and J 4 bases, with 6 bases left between them. The germline gives CDR1 MNHNS, CDR2 SASEGT. The CDR3 sequence is 12 residues long. The CDR3 reads CASSDGPYGYTF. Here the CDR3 DNA reads TGTGCCAGCAGTGATGGGCCCTATGGCTACACCTTC.

Note on this clone: Other DNA sequences in this sample translate to the same CDR3. The chain carries TRBV30 and TRBJ2-7; D may be TRBD1 (5 bases). The CDR3 is made up of 12 amino acids. V lost 0 bases and J 4 bases, leaving 7 bases between the germline ends. CDR1 GTSNPN and CDR2 SVGIG come from the germline V gene (reference sequence). The CDR3 DNA reads TGTGCCTGGAGTGTATCAGGGTACGAGCAGTACTTC. Its translation is CAWSVSGYEQYF.

As regards this clone: This sample includes further DNA sequences coding for the same CDR3. This sequence joins TRBV9 and TRBJ2-1; D is possibly TRBD1 (5 bases). Trimming left V 1 base short and J 6 bases short, with 8 bases between. Germline values: CDR1 SGDLS, CDR2 YYNGEE. The CDR3 extends over 13 amino acids. CDR3 DNA sequence: TGTGCCAGCAGCGTAAGGGGCTCCAATGAGCAGTTCTTC. Amino acids: CASSVRGSNEQFF.